This TCR beta chain is drawn from a study of T cell responses to AZD1222 COVID-19 vaccine. Some clones are missing from TCRdb's copy, which holds only in-frame ones; the method was immunoSEQ multiplex PCR. The top ten hold approximately 5.4% of the sample, which has 80,000 to 95,000 clones, 75% to 90% seen once. The germline gives CDR1 MNHEY, CDR2 SVGAGI. The V end lost 7 bases, the J end lost 0 bases, and 9 bases lay between the germline ends. This CDR3 has 14 residues. This clone has just a few counts. The antigen is unknown. Study conclusions and caveats: Most donors were white British and more were female, and clonal diversity was possibly underestimated.

This clonotype originated in an adult in good health. Sample: peripheral blood, taken on day 0 of AZD1222 vaccination. The rearrangement links TRBV6-5 to TRBJ1-4; D gene uncertain. In nucleotides, the CDR3 is TGTGCCAGCAATCCGAAAACAACTAATGAAAAACTGTTTTTT. It translates to CASNPKTTNEKLFF.